The rows below give T cell receptor beta chains drawn from one sample of a study of T cells in Graves' hyperthyroidism and ophthalmopathy. A single record per CDR3 protein comes from TCRdb applying MiXCR to the multiplex PCR reads. The data show more than 500,000 distinct CDR3 sequences, 16% seen once. The sequenced sample consisted of blood. Receptors were obtained from a woman aged 30 to 39 with Graves' ophthalmopathy. Each CDR3 is given with its conserved first and last residue. A D gene is named only where the DNA matches it firmly. Size is stated for part of the rows, as once, few or many counts, or as a class when the clone is expanded.

clone size	D gene	V gene	J gene	CDR3 protein	CDR3 DNA
NA	NA	TRBV6-1	TRBJ2-2	CASSDSSGGTGELFF	TGTGCCAGCAGTGACTCATCAGGAGGGACCGGGGAGCTGTTTTTT
few	NA	TRBV30	TRBJ2-2	CARSSGTLTGELFF	TGTGCCCGGAGTTCTGGGACACTCACCGGGGAGCTGTTTTTT
many	TRBD1	TRBV24-1	TRBJ2-1	CATSEYRGTYNEQFF	TGTGCCACCAGTGAATACAGGGGTACCTACAATGAGCAGTTCTTC
NA	TRBD1	TRBV12-3/TRBV12-4	TRBJ2-2	CASSFTGVTGELFF	TGTGCCAGCAGTTTTACAGGGGTGACCGGGGAGCTGTTTTTT
NA	NA	TRBV6-5	TRBJ1-4	CASSYMSTNEKLFF	TGTGCCAGCAGTTACATGAGTACGAATGAAAAACTGTTTTTT
many	TRBD2	TRBV12-3/TRBV12-4	TRBJ2-1	CASTQWGGNEQFF	TGTGCCAGCACCCAGTGGGGAGGGAATGAGCAGTTCTTC
NA	NA	TRBV20-1	TRBJ1-5	CSAKTSRGGIGNQPQHF	TGCAGTGCTAAGACGTCTCGCGGGGGGATTGGCAATCAGCCCCAGCATTTT
NA	NA	TRBV2	TRBJ2-1	CASNTGSGSCNEQFF	TGTGCCAGCAACACCGGGAGTGGATCCTGCAATGAGCAGTTCTTC
many	NA	TRBV29-1	TRBJ1-1	CSGQRGVNTEAFF	TGCAGCGGCCAAAGAGGGGTCAACACTGAAGCTTTCTTT
few	NA	TRBV7-9	TRBJ2-2	CASSLAIGELFF	TGTGCCAGCAGCTTAGCGATCGGGGAGCTGTTTTTT
NA	TRBD1	TRBV13	TRBJ2-1	CASRRMRGPQFF	TGTGCCAGCAGGCGTATGAGGGGGCCGCAGTTCTTC
NA	NA	TRBV7-2	TRBJ1-3	CASSTGHSSGNTIYF	TGTGCCAGCAGCACAGGGCATAGCTCTGGAAACACCATATATTTT
NA	NA	TRBV7-2	TRBJ1-5	CASSLGTPSNQPQHF	TGTGCCAGCAGCTTAGGGACACCTAGCAATCAGCCCCAGCATTTT
NA	NA	TRBV6-1	TRBJ1-2	CASSPSARGYTF	TGTGCCAGCAGTCCATCGGCGAGGGGCTACACCTTC
few	NA	TRBV20-1	TRBJ2-7	CSARDRTTISYEQYF	TGCAGTGCTAGAGATAGGACTACGATCTCCTACGAGCAGTACTTC
few	NA	TRBV4-2	TRBJ1-3	CASSQDKSRSSGNTIYF	TGTGCCAGCAGCCAAGACAAGTCCAGGTCGTCTGGAAACACCATATATTTT
many	NA	TRBV6-2/TRBV6-3	TRBJ2-1	CASSSYPGSGNSYNEQFF	TGTGCCAGCAGTTCTTATCCCGGTAGCGGTAACTCCTACAATGAGCAGTTCTTC
few	NA	TRBV6-1	TRBJ2-2	CASSESRLNTGELFF	TGTGCCAGCAGTGAAAGCAGGCTTAACACCGGGGAGCTGTTTTTT
many	TRBD1	TRBV2	TRBJ1-4	CASSAGQINEKLFF	TGTGCCAGCAGTGCGGGACAGATTAATGAAAAACTGTTTTTT
NA	NA	TRBV11-2	TRBJ2-2	CASSFTGYSGELFF	TGTGCCAGCAGCTTTACAGGGTATTCCGGGGAGCTGTTTTTT
few	NA	TRBV6-2/TRBV6-3	TRBJ2-3	CASSYSLGDTQYF	TGTGCCAGCAGTTACTCGTTAGGAGATACGCAGTATTTT
NA	NA	TRBV6-1	TRBJ2-3	CASRKGRDTQYF	TGTGCCAGCAGGAAGGGGAGAGATACGCAGTATTTT
many	TRBD2	TRBV7-2	TRBJ2-3	CASSLGGREGTDTQYF	TGTGCCAGCAGCTTAGGTGGGCGGGAGGGCACAGATACGCAGTATTTT
few	NA	TRBV15	TRBJ1-2	CATSRLQGVGYTF	TGTGCCACCAGCAGACTCCAGGGAGTTGGCTACACCTTC
few	NA	TRBV12-3/TRBV12-4	TRBJ1-2	CASTLVTLNYGYTF	TGTGCCAGCACCCTCGTAACCCTTAACTATGGCTACACCTTC
few	NA	TRBV27	TRBJ2-1	CASSLTSSLNEQFF	TGTGCCAGCAGTCTTACGTCCTCTCTCAATGAGCAGTTCTTC
few	NA	TRBV20-1	TRBJ1-1	CSASTAGTSGEAFF	TGCAGTGCTAGCACGGCCGGGACCAGCGGTGAAGCTTTCTTT
many	NA	TRBV11-2	TRBJ2-5	CASSLDLETQYF	TGTGCCAGCAGCTTAGATCTTGAGACCCAGTACTTC
NA	TRBD2	TRBV7-6	TRBJ2-2	CASTRGGSQLANTGELFF	TGTGCCAGCACCCGGGGGGGGAGCCAACTCGCGAACACCGGGGAGCTGTTTTTT
NA	NA	TRBV7-2	TRBJ2-1	CASSFSGTHNEQFF	TGTGCCAGCAGCTTTAGCGGTACCCACAATGAGCAGTTCTTC
NA	NA	TRBV20-1	TRBJ1-5	CSASGVRGISNQPQHF	TGCAGTGCTAGTGGGGTCAGAGGGATTAGCAATCAGCCCCAGCATTTT
many	TRBD2	TRBV12-3/TRBV12-4	TRBJ2-5	CASGLAGGQETQYF	TGTGCCAGCGGACTAGCGGGAGGCCAAGAGACCCAGTACTTC
many	NA	TRBV5-1	TRBJ2-7	CASSLNSAYEQYF	TGCGCCAGCAGCTTAAACAGCGCCTACGAGCAGTACTTC
NA	NA	TRBV20-1	TRBJ2-7	CSARGKGGSYEQYF	TGCAGTGCTAGGGGGAAGGGGGGCTCCTACGAGCAGTACTTC
few	TRBD2	TRBV6-5	TRBJ2-3	CASSWASGIADTQYF	TGTGCCAGCAGTTGGGCTAGCGGGATCGCAGATACGCAGTATTTT
many	TRBD1	TRBV11-1	TRBJ1-1	CASSIRTGGRNTEAFF	TGTGCCAGCAGCATCCGGACAGGGGGGAGGAACACTGAAGCTTTCTTT
NA	TRBD1	TRBV11-2	TRBJ1-2	CASSPVGTGRYGYTF	TGTGCCAGCAGCCCAGTCGGGACAGGGAGATATGGCTACACCTTC
NA	TRBD1	TRBV28	TRBJ1-5	CASSVWDRGGNQPQHF	TGTGCCAGCAGTGTATGGGACAGGGGTGGCAATCAGCCCCAGCATTTT
many	NA	TRBV4-3	TRBJ2-3	CASSQGTATSTDTQYF	TGCGCCAGCAGCCAAGGGACAGCCACTAGCACAGATACGCAGTATTTT
NA	TRBD1	TRBV6-1	TRBJ1-2	CASRSTGGKYGYTF	TGTGCCAGCAGATCTACAGGGGGGAAATATGGCTACACCTTC
few	NA	TRBV5-6	TRBJ2-1	CASSQPPRRSYNEQFF	TGTGCCAGCAGCCAGCCCCCCCGGCGCTCCTACAATGAGCAGTTCTTC
many	TRBD2	TRBV2	TRBJ2-2	CASKRAGVNTGELFF	TGTGCCAGCAAGAGGGCGGGAGTGAACACCGGGGAGCTGTTTTTT
few	NA	TRBV5-6	TRBJ2-7	CASRGQGGKDEQYF	TGTGCCAGCAGGGGGCAGGGGGGTAAAGACGAGCAGTACTTC
NA	TRBD1	TRBV18	TRBJ1-2	CASSPIGQGTTYGYTF	TGTGCCAGCTCACCTATAGGACAGGGGACTACTTATGGCTACACCTTC
many	NA	TRBV10-1	TRBJ2-1	CASSDGGTKTEQFF	TGCGCCAGCAGTGATGGCGGGACCAAGACCGAGCAGTTCTTC
NA	NA	TRBV5-6	TRBJ1-2	CASSLEAVPGRTF	TGTGCCAGCAGCTTGGAGGCAGTTCCGGGTAGGACCTTC
many	TRBD1	TRBV7-2	TRBJ2-1	CASSPQTGMEDEQFF	TGTGCCAGCAGCCCGCAGACAGGGATGGAGGATGAGCAGTTCTTC